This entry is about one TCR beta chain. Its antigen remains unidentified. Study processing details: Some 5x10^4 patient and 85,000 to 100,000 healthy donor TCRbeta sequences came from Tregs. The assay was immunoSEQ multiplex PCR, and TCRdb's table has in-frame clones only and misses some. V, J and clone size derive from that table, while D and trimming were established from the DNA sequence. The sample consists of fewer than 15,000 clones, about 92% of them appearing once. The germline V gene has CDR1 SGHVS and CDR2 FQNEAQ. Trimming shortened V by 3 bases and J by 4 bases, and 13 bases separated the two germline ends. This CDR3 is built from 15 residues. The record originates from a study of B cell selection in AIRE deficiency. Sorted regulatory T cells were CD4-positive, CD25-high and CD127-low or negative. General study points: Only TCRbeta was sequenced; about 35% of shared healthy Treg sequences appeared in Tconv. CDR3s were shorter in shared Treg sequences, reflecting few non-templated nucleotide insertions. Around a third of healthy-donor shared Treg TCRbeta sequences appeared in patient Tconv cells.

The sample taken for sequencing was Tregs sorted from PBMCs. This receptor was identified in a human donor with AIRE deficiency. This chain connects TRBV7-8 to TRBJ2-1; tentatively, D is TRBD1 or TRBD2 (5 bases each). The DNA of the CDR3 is TGTGCCAGCAGCTTGGGACGCGGCTATTACAATGAGCAGTTCTTC. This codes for CASSLGRGYYNEQFF.